These 15 T cell receptor beta chains share one sample of origin, sequenced in a study of blood T cell repertoires in COVID-19 (dated by TCRdb to about 2020). Library creation used the immunoSEQ multiplex PCR assay. Sourced from immuneACCESS, this table was stored by TCRdb with only in-frame sequences that have V and J called. A share of the clones is absent; for the studies checked, an unresolved V gene accounts for under half, and the remainder has no known explanation. The sample profile shows 250,000 to 300,000 clones; 80% to 90% of them were found once. In total, the top ten clones hold 4.5% to 6.5% of the sample. Sequencing was done on a sample of peripheral blood. Receptor source: an elderly man with acute or convalescent COVID-19.

This chain links TRBV2 with TRBJ2-7; 14 bases match TRBD2. Trimming took 6 bases from V and 6 from J; bases not matched to a gene: 4. CDR3 length equals 14 residues. Germline CDR1 reads SNHLY; CDR2 reads FYNNEI. CDR3 region: CASSLGLAGVEQYF. DNA for the CDR3: TGTGCCAGCAGCCTGGGACTAGCGGGAGTCGAGCAGTACTTC.

This chain uses TRBV24-1 with TRBJ2-5; 13 positions agree with TRBD2. CDR3 length: 17 residues. The germline V gene encodes CDR1 KGHDR and CDR2 SFDVKD. V lost 3 bases, J lost 3 bases, and 6 bases stayed unmatched. The CDR3, as DNA: TGTGCCACCAGTGATGGAGGACTAGCGGGAGTGAAAGAGACCCAGTACTTC. Protein product: CATSDGGLAGVKETQYF.

The rearrangement joins TRBV9 to TRBJ2-1; 8 bases line up with TRBD2. Trimming took 4 bases from V and 8 from J; bases not matched to a gene: 17. The CDR3 length is 17 residues. Germline V gene data show CDR1 as SGDLS and CDR2 as YYNGEE. The CDR3 DNA is TGTGCCAGCAGCCCCCGACTAGCGTTCGTAAGCGGAGATGAGCAGTTCTTC. Its protein is CASSPRLAFVSGDEQFF.

V is TRBV7-8 and J is TRBJ2-1; TRBD1 matches at 10 bases. This CDR3 region has 16 residues. Germline V gives CDR1 SGHVS, CDR2 FQNEAQ. The junction had 6 bases not matched to a gene; V was cut back by 4 bases and J by 3 bases. In DNA form, the CDR3 reads TGTGCCAGCAGCTCGCGACAGGGGGCACTCTACAATGAGCAGTTCTTC. Amino acid sequence: CASSSRQGALYNEQFF.

The chain has TRBV5-1 and TRBJ2-1; 10 bases line up with TRBD2. Unmatched junction bases numbered 3, after V lost 4 bases and J lost 5 bases. The germline gives CDR1 SGHRS, CDR2 YFSETQ. This CDR3 contains 14 residues. As DNA, the CDR3 is TGCGCCAGCAGCCCGGGGACTAGCGACAATGAGCAGTTCTTC. Protein sequence: CASSPGTSDNEQFF.

To note about this clone: Relative to the germline gene, one junction end is altered; a read error may explain this. The chain has TRBV5-1 and TRBJ2-7, with a possible D match to TRBD1 (6 bases). Germline V gene data show CDR1 as SGHRS and CDR2 as YFSETQ. The CDR3 is 14 residues long. DNA of the CDR3: TGCGCCAGCAGAAGCAGACAGGACTCCTCCGAGCAGTACTTC. Its protein is CASRSRQDSSEQYF.

The chain recombines TRBV6-5 with TRBJ2-7; TRBD2 might be the D (6 bases). This CDR3 has 14 amino acids. V lost 7 bases and J lost 4, with 17 bases in between. CDR1 is MNHEY and CDR2 is SVGAGI in the germline V gene. The CDR3 DNA reads as TGTGCCAGCATAGCAGGCAGGGAGGTTTACGAGCAGTACTTC. Translated: CASIAGREVYEQYF.

This clone was detected a few times. The rearrangement uses TRBV24-1 and TRBJ2-1, with D maybe TRBD2 (5 bases). Trimming removed 1 base at V and 9 bases at J, with 18 bases between. This CDR3 has 16 residues. The germline gives CDR1 KGHDR, CDR2 SFDVKD. For the CDR3, the DNA is TGTGCCACCAGTGATTTCGCTAGCCCCGTGAGTAGTGAGCAGTTCTTC. Translation gives CATSDFASPVSSEQFF.

The rearrangement uses TRBV9 and TRBJ2-5, with 8 bases identical to TRBD2. The CDR3 runs to 14 residues. V lost 4 bases, J lost 5 bases, and 7 bases stayed unmatched. Germline lookup yields CDR1 SGDLS and CDR2 YYNGEE. In DNA form, the CDR3 reads TGTGCCAGCAGCCCAACCCCGGGGGGGGAGACCCAGTACTTC. Encoded protein: CASSPTPGGETQYF.

This sequence joins TRBV3-1 (or the pseudogene TRBV3-2) and TRBJ2-3, with 9 positions matching TRBD2. CDR1 and CDR2 (germline): LGHDT, YNNKEL (reference sequence). The CDR3 is made up of 18 amino acids. J lost 0 bases, V lost 0 bases, and 7 bases had no gene match. The CDR3 sequence: CASSQERGLAGSTDTQYF. CDR3 coding DNA: TGTGCCAGCAGCCAAGAACGAGGGCTAGCGGGGAGCACAGATACGCAGTATTTT.

This rearrangement joins TRBV28 to TRBJ1-2; 7 bases are shared with TRBD1. Germline CDR1 MDHEN, CDR2 SYDVKM. V shed 8 bases and J 4 bases; nucleotides not matched to a gene: 4. This CDR3 has 12 amino acids. CDR3 sequence reads: CASRGTAYGYTF. The CDR3 DNA reads TGTGCCAGCCGGGGGACAGCCTATGGCTACACCTTC.

This clone was observed once. The chain links TRBV7-9 to TRBJ2-1, with 9 bases that match TRBD2. Unmatched junction bases numbered 4, after V lost 1 base and J lost 3 bases. CDR1 and CDR2 from the germline V gene are SEHNR and FQNEAQ (reference sequence). There are 16 residues in the CDR3. The DNA for the CDR3 is TGTGCCAGCAGCTTAGGTGAACTAGCGGGCTACAATGAGCAGTTCTTC. It translates to CASSLGELAGYNEQFF.

The chain carries TRBV5-1 and TRBJ2-5; 9 positions match TRBD1. The ends lost 4 bases at V and 6 bases at J; junction bases unmatched: 13. This CDR3 has 16 residues. From germline, CDR1 is SGHRS and CDR2 YFSETQ. The CDR3 reads CASSQTGTGSVQTQYF. The CDR3 DNA reads as TGCGCCAGCAGCCAGACCGGGACAGGGAGCGTTCAGACCCAGTACTTC. Full variable domain (remainder filled in from reference TRBV5-1 and TRBJ2-5): KAGVTQTPRYLIKTRGQQVTLSCSPISGHRSVSWYQQTPGQGLQFLFEYFSETQRNKGNFPGRFSGRQFSNSRSEMNVSTLELGDSALYLCASSQTGTGSVQTQYFGPGTRLLVL.

The gene calls are TRBV7-2 and TRBJ2-7; no reliable D call. Trimming removed 1 base from V and 0 bases from J, with 10 bases in between. There are 15 residues in the CDR3. The V gene's germline CDR1 is SGHTA and CDR2 FQGNSA. Here the CDR3 DNA reads TGTGCCAGCAGCTTAGAAAGGCGGTTCTCCTACGAGCAGTACTTC. Protein product: CASSLERRFSYEQYF.

This clone was detected a few times. The V call is TRBV9, the J call TRBJ2-7, with D possibly being TRBD1 (6 bases). Trimming took 4 bases from V and 0 from J, leaving 14 bases between them. This CDR3 region has 15 residues. Germline V gene lookup returns CDR1 SGDLS and CDR2 YYNGEE. The CDR3 reads CASSSGDPLSYEQYF. The CDR3 DNA follows: TGTGCCAGCAGCTCAGGGGATCCCCTCTCCTACGAGCAGTACTTC.